This entry describes one TCR beta chain. Its antigen remains unknown. Lactation, pregnancy, other autoimmune disease or uncontrolled infection excluded patients. CDR3 length: 14 residues. The germline V gene encodes CDR1 SGDLS and CDR2 YYNGEE. V dropped 0 bases and J dropped 4 bases, with 7 bases sitting between them. The data belong to a study of T cells in Graves' hyperthyroidism and ophthalmopathy. Overall study findings and caveats: The majority of expanded thyroid clonotypes above 0.001 also appeared in blood.

RNA transcripts gave rise to amplified TCR beta CDR3 regions. Researchers ran a first-round RT-PCR on the TCR CDR3 using the HTBI primer set. TCRdb re-called the multiplex PCR reads with MiXCR, one entry per CDR3 protein. The table shows hundreds of thousands of distinct CDR3 sequences, with approximately 36% occurring only once. The clonotype comes from a woman aged 40 to 50 with Graves' hyperthyroidism. What was sequenced was blood. The V gene is TRBV9, the J gene TRBJ1-4; D not certain. In nucleotides, the CDR3 is TGTGCCAGCAGCGTAGACAGCGTTAATGAAAAACTGTTTTTT. This gives the protein CASSVDSVNEKLFF.